The sequence of this TCR beta chain was determined in a study of tumour-infiltrating T cells in Burkitt lymphoma. Background on the study: Overall and progression-free survival were predicted by productive clonality.

With 6 bases removed from V and 5 bases from J, the gap between germline ends came to 8 bases. The germline CDR1 and CDR2 sequences are SNHLY and FYNNEI. This CDR3 is 12 amino acids long. Measured with immunoSEQ multiplex PCR; TCRdb has only the in-frame clones, and not every one. The sample shows 13,000 to 15,000 clones, 85% to 90% of them seen only once. The receptor's source is a human donor with diffuse large B-cell lymphoma. The chain uses TRBV2 and TRBJ1-5; D is ambiguous. The sample taken for sequencing was tumor tissue. CDR3 in amino acids: CASRLPDQPQHF. In DNA, the CDR3 is TGTGCCAGCAGACTACCAGATCAGCCCCAGCATTTT.